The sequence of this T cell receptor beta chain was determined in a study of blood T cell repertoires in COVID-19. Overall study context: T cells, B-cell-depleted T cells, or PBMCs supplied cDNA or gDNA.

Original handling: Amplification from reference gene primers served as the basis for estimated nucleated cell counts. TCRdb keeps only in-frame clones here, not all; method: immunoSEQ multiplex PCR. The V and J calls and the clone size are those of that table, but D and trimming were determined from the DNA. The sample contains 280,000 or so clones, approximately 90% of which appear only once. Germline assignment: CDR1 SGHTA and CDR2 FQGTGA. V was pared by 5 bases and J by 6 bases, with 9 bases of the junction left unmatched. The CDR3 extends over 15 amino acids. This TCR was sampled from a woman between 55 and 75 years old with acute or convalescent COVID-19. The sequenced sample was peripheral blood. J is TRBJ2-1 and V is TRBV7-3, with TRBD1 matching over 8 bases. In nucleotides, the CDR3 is TGTGCCAGCAGCCCCGGACAGGGCCAGGGCAATGAGCAGTTCTTC. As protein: CASSPGQGQGNEQFF. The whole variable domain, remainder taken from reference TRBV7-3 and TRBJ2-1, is GAGVSQTPSNKVTEKGKYVELRCDPISGHTALYWYRQSLGQGPEFLIYFQGTGAADDSGLPNDRFFAVRPEGSVSTLKIQRTERGDSAVYLCASSPGQGQGNEQFFGPGTRLTVL.